A selection of T cell receptor beta chains follows, all from one sample in a study of blood T cell repertoires in COVID-19. Produced via immunoSEQ multiplex PCR; TCRdb's table is partial and in-frame only. The sample lists under 200,000 clones; 86% were seen once. Material: PBMCs or T cells enriched from blood (not recorded which). These receptors were collected from a middle-aged man with acute COVID-19. CDR3s include the opening cysteine and the closing phenylalanine or tryptophan. D genes are given only for firm matches. Some rows have no size entry. The others give once, few or many, or a class for an expanded clone.

size	D	V	J	CDR3	DNA
-	TRBD1	TRBV2	TRBJ1-6	CASKIRQGENSPLHF	TGTGCCAGCAAGATCAGACAGGGCGAAAATTCACCCCTCCACTTT
-	TRBD1	TRBV5-1	TRBJ1-2	CASSLEGGAGDGYTF	TGCGCCAGCAGCTTGGAAGGGGGCGCAGGCGATGGCTACACCTTC
-	-	TRBV4-3	TRBJ1-5	CASSQDLNQPQHF	TGCGCCAGCAGCCAAGATCTTAATCAGCCCCAGCATTTT
-	-	TRBV2	TRBJ2-4	CASSEYREGIQYF	TGTGCCAGCAGTGAATACAGGGAAGGCATTCAGTACTTC
few	TRBD1	TRBV19	TRBJ2-7	CASSMYGTDYEQYF	TGTGCCAGTAGTATGTACGGGACAGACTACGAGCAGTACTTC
-	-	TRBV29-1	TRBJ2-1	CSVEGQKSYNEQFF	TGCAGCGTTGAAGGACAGAAATCATACAATGAGCAGTTCTTC
-	TRBD2	TRBV19	TRBJ2-5	CASSITGGETQYF	TGTGCCAGTAGTATTACGGGGGGAGAGACCCAGTACTTC
-	TRBD2	TRBV30	TRBJ2-5	CAWSHWVAGVGETQYF	TGTGCCTGGAGCCATTGGGTAGCGGGAGTGGGGGAGACCCAGTACTTC
-	TRBD2	TRBV11-2	TRBJ2-1	CASSSRLAGGWDEQFF	TGTGCCAGCAGCTCCCGACTAGCGGGAGGGTGGGATGAGCAGTTCTTC
-	TRBD2	TRBV4-1	TRBJ2-1	CASSRGVAGGAEQFF	TGCGCCAGCAGCCGGGGGGTAGCGGGAGGAGCTGAGCAGTTCTTC
-	-	TRBV18	TRBJ2-1	CASSPNGVKEQFF	TGTGCCAGCTCACCAAACGGAGTAAAAGAGCAGTTCTTC
-	-	TRBV28	TRBJ1-4	CASSSAGGEKLFF	TGTGCCAGCAGTTCAGCAGGAGGTGAAAAACTGTTTTTT
-	TRBD2	TRBV5-4	TRBJ2-2	CASSYPLAGGTGELFF	TGTGCCAGCAGCTATCCACTAGCGGGAGGGACCGGGGAGCTGTTTTTT
-	-	TRBV19	TRBJ1-1	CASSHPTGMNTEAFF	TGTGCCAGTAGTCACCCTACAGGAATGAACACTGAAGCTTTCTTT
-	TRBD2	TRBV29-1	TRBJ2-1	CSVDVTGTSGSYEQFF	TGCAGCGTTGACGTTACCGGGACTAGCGGGAGCTATGAGCAGTTCTTC
-	-	TRBV6-1	TRBJ2-3	CASSEGTVFFDTQYF	TGTGCCAGCAGTGAAGGGACTGTCTTCTTCGATACGCAGTATTTT
-	-	TRBV14	TRBJ2-5	CASSPYSGYGWRETQYF	TGTGCCAGCAGCCCGTACTCGGGGTATGGGTGGCGAGAGACCCAGTACTTC
-	-	TRBV9	TRBJ2-3	CASSVGTSSTDTQYF	TGTGCCAGCAGCGTAGGAACTTCGAGCACAGATACGCAGTATTTT
medium-sized	-	TRBV7-9	TRBJ1-1	CASSFGGNTEAFF	TGTGCCAGCAGCTTTGGCGGGAACACTGAAGCTTTCTTT
-	-	TRBV7-8	TRBJ1-6	CASSLTGTHNSPLHF	TGTGCCAGCAGCTTAACCGGGACACATAATTCACCCCTCCACTTT
-	-	TRBV19	TRBJ2-2	CASSFAGNTGELFF	TGTGCCAGTAGTTTTGCAGGCAACACCGGGGAGCTGTTTTTT
-	-	TRBV12-3/TRBV12-4	TRBJ2-5	CASSLVVETQYF	TGTGCCAGCAGTTTAGTCGTAGAGACCCAGTACTTC
-	-	TRBV27	TRBJ1-2	CASSWGGQGGYTF	TGTGCCAGCAGTTGGGGGGGGCAGGGAGGCTACACCTTC
-	TRBD2	TRBV27	TRBJ2-1	CASNIGTSGSSSYNEQFF	TGTGCCAGCAACATCGGGACTAGCGGTTCTAGCTCCTACAATGAGCAGTTCTTC
-	TRBD2	TRBV7-3	TRBJ2-3	CASSSREGGSFRDTQYF	TGTGCCAGCAGCTCTAGGGAAGGCGGGAGTTTTAGGGATACGCAGTATTTT
-	TRBD2	TRBV27	TRBJ2-2	CASSFLRDYPTGELFF	TGTGCCAGCAGTTTTCTTCGGGACTACCCCACCGGGGAGCTGTTTTTT
-	TRBD2	TRBV19	TRBJ2-7	CASSSGSYEQYF	TGTGCCAGTAGCAGCGGGAGTTACGAGCAGTACTTC
many	TRBD1	TRBV4-2	TRBJ2-7	CASSQAPGQAYEQYF	TGTGCCAGCAGCCAAGCACCGGGACAGGCCTACGAGCAGTACTTC
-	-	TRBV27	TRBJ1-5	CASSLLGASGAQHF	TGTGCCAGCAGTTTATTAGGGGCCTCGGGAGCCCAGCATTTT
-	-	TRBV7-9	TRBJ1-4	CASSLTTGMREKLFF	TGTGCCAGCAGCTTGACCACAGGGATGAGAGAAAAACTGTTTTTT
few	TRBD1	TRBV7-9	TRBJ1-3	CASSTSTGFGHTIYF	TGTGCCAGCAGCACCTCGACAGGGTTTGGACACACCATATATTTT